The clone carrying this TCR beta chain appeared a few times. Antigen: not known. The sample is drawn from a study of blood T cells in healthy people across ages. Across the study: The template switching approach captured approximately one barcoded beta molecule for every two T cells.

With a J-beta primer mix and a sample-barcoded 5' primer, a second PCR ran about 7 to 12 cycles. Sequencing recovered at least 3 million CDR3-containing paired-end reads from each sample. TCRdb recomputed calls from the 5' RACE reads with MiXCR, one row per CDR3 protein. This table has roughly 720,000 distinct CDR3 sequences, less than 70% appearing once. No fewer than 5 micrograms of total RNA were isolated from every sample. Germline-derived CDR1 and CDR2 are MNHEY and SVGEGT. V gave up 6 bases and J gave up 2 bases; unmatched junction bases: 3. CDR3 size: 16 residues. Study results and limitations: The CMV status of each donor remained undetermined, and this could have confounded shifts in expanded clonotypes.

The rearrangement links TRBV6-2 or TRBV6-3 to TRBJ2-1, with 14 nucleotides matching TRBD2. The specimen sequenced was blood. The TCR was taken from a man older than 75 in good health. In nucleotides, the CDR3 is TGTGCCAGCAGCCCGGGACTAGCGGGAGCCTACAATGAGCAGTTCTTC. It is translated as CASSPGLAGAYNEQFF.